This TCR beta chain was identified during a study of cytomegalovirus exposure and HLA in healthy donors. The study, taken as a whole, reports: As a later analysis revealed, most CMV-associated TCR beta chains appeared HLA-restricted. More clonal expansion characterized HLA-associated TCR beta chains than equally common others in a later analysis.

The study sampled nominally healthy donors, though unrecorded immune exposures were likely. CDR3 size: 12 residues. The germline V and J ends were trimmed by 6 bases and 3 bases, with 9 bases remaining between them. Germline V gives CDR1 MDHEN, CDR2 SYDVKM. It was with 60 Vbeta and 13 Jbeta primers that the PCR ran. Authors' analysis steps: In a later analysis, the count reached tens of millions of unique TCR beta chains, with around 11 million shared. Clones were read by immunoSEQ multiplex PCR, and TCRdb kept only the in-frame ones, dropping some. V and J calls and clone size are as listed in that table; D and trimming were resolved from the DNA. The data hold 95,000 or so clones, with roughly 79% observed a single time. Remarks on this clone: Its antigen is as yet unknown.

The chain recombines TRBV28 with TRBJ2-7; no clear D. Input material: PBMCs. The sequence derives from a woman in her seventies in good health and CMV-seropositive. CDR3 DNA: TGTGCCAGCAGCTCACTCTACTACGAGCAGTACTTC. Protein sequence: CASSSLYYEQYF.